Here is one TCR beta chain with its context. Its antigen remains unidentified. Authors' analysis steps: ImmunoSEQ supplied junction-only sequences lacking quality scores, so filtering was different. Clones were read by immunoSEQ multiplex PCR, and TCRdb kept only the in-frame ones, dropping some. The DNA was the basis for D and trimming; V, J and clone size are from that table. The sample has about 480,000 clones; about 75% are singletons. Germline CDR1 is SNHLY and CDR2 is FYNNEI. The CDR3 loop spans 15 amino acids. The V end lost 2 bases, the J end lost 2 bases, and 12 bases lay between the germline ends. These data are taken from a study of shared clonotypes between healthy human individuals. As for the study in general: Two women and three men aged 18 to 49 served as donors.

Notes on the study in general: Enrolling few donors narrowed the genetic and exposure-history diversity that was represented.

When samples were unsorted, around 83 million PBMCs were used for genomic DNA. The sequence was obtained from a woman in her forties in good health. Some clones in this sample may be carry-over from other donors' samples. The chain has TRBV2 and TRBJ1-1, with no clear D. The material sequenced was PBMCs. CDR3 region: CASSEQEHRNTEAFF. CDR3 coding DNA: TGTGCCAGCAGTGAACAGGAACACCGAAACACTGAAGCTTTCTTT.